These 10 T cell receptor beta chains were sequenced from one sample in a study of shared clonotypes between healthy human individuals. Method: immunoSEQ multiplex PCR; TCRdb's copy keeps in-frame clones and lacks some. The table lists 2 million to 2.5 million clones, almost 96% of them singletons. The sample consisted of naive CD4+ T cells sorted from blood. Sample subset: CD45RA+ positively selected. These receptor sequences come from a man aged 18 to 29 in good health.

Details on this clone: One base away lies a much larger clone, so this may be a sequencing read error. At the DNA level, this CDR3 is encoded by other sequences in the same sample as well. CDR3 sequence reads: CASSSEETQYF. CDR3 coding DNA: TGTGCCAGCAGCTCAGAAGAGACCCAGTACTTC. The chain employs TRBV7-6 and TRBJ2-5; D unclear. This CDR3 is 11 amino acids long. CDR1 is SGHVS, CDR2 FNYEAQ, per germline. The V and J ends lost 4 bases and 3 bases respectively, with 3 bases between them. Together with reference TRBV7-6 and TRBJ2-5, the CDR3 gives the full variable domain: GAGVSQSPRYKVTKRGQDVALRCDPISGHVSLYWYRQALGQGPEFLTYFNYEAQQDKSGLPNDRFSAERPEGSISTLTIQRTEQRDSAMYRCASSSEETQYFGPGTRLLVL.

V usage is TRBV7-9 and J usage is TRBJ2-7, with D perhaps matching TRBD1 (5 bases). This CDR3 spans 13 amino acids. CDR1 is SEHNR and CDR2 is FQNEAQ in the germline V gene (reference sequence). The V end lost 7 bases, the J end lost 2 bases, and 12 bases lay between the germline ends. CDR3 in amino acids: CASIGAGTYEQYF. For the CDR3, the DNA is TGTGCCAGCATTGGGGCAGGAACCTACGAGCAGTACTTC.

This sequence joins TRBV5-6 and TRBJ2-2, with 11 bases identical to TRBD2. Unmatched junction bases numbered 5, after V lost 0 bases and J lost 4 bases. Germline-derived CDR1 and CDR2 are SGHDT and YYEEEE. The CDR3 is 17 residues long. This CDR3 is CASSLGLAGGPTGELFF. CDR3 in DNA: TGTGCCAGCAGCTTGGGGCTAGCGGGGGGTCCCACCGGGGAGCTGTTTTTT.

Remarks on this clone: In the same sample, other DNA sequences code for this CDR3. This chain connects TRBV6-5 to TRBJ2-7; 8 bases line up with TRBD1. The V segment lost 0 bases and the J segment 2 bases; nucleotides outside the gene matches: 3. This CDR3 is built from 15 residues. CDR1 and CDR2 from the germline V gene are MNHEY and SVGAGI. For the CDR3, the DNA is TGTGCCAGCAGTTACTCAGGACAGGGCCCCTACGAGCAGTACTTC. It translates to CASSYSGQGPYEQYF.

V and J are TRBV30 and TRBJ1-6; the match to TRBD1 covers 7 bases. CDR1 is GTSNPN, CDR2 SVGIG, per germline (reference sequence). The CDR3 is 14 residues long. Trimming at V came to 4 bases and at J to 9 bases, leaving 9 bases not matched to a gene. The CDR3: CAWTGGSTSSPLHF. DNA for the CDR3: TGTGCCTGGACAGGGGGGTCGACTAGTTCACCCCTCCACTTT. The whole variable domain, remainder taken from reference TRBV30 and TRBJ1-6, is SQTIHQWPATLVQPVGSPLSLECTVEGTSNPNLYWYRQAAGRGLQLLFYSVGIGQISSEVPQNLSASRPQDRQFILSSKKLLLSDSGFYLCAWTGGSTSSPLHFGNGTRLTVT.

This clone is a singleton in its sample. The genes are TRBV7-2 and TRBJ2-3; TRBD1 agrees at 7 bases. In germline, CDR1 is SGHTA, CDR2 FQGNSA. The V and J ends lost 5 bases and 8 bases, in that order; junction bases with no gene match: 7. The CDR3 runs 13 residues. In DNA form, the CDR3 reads TGTGCCAGCAGCCAAAGACAGGGTTCTACGCAGTATTTT. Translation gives CASSQRQGSTQYF. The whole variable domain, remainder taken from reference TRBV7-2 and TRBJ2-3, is GAGVSQSPSNKVTEKGKDVELRCDPISGHTALYWYRQSLGQGLEFLIYFQGNSAPDKSGLPSDRFSAERTGGSVSTLTIQRTQQEDSAVYLCASSQRQGSTQYFGPGTRLTVL.

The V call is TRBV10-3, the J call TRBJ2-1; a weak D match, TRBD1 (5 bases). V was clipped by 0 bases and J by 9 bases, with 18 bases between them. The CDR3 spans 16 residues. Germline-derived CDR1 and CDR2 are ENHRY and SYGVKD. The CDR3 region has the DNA TGTGCCATCAGTGAGTCGCAGGGTAACGGTCGGAGTGAGCAGTTCTTC. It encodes CAISESQGNGRSEQFF.

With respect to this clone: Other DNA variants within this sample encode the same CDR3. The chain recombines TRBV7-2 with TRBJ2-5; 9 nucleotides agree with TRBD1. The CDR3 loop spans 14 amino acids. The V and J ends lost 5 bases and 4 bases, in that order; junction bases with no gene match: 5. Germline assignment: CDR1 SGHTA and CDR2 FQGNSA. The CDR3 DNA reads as TGTGCCAGCAGCCTTGACAGGGGGAGAGAGACCCAGTACTTC. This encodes CASSLDRGRETQYF.

The CDR3 spells CASSLDRSKRQYQETQYF. The CDR3 nucleotides are TGTGCCAGCTCACTGGACAGGTCTAAACGGCAGTACCAAGAGACCCAGTACTTC. The chain combines TRBV18 with TRBJ2-5, with TRBD1 matching over 7 bases. The CDR3 length is 18 residues. V shed 4 bases and J 0 bases; nucleotides not matched to a gene: 14. CDR1 and CDR2 from the germline V gene are KGHSH and LQKENI.

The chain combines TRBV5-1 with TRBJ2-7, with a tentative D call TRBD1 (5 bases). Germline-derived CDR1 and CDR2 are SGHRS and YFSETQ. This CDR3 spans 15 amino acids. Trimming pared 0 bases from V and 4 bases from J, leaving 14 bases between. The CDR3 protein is CASSLGKGFVYEQYF. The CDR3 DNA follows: TGCGCCAGCAGCTTGGGGAAGGGGTTTGTGTACGAGCAGTACTTC.